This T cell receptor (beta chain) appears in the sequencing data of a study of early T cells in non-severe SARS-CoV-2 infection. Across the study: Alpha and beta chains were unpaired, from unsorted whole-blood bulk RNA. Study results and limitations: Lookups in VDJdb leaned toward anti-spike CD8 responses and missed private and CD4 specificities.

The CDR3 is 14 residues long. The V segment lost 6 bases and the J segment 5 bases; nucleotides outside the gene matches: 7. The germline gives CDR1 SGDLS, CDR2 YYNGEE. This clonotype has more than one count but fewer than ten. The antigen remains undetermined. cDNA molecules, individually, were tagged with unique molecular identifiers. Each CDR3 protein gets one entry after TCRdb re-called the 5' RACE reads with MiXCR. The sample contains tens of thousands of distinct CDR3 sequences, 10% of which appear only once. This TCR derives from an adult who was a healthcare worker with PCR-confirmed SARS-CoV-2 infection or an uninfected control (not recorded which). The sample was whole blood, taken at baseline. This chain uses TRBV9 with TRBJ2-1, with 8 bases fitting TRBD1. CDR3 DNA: TGTGCCAGCATGAGGGGACAGGTAAACAATGAGCAGTTCTTC. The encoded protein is CASMRGQVNNEQFF. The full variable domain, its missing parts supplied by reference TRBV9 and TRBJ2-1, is DSGVTQTPKHLITATGQRVTLRCSPRSGDLSVYWYQQSLDQGLQFLIQYYNGEERAKGNILERFSAQQFPDLHSELNLSSLELGDSALYFCASMRGQVNNEQFFGPGTRLTVL.